This note documents a single T cell receptor (beta chain) sequence. This specimen comes from a study of CD4 T cells in relation to SARS-CoV-2 and coronaviruses. J gave up 14 bases and V 1 base, and 18 bases lay outside the gene matches. The germline V gene has CDR1 SGHNT and CDR2 YYREEE (reference sequence). The CDR3 spans 17 residues. Uncultured naive and memory CD4+ T cells supplied DNA for deep TCR-beta sequencing. Libraries were prepared by immunoSEQ multiplex PCR; TCRdb keeps only in-frame clonotypes and omits some of them. The sample includes some 65,000 clones, approximately 87% of them seen just once. CD4+ T cells from unexposed donors were obtained before the COVID-19 pandemic (2011-2018). Cryopreserved PBMCs were CD4-enriched, then split into naive and memory cells.

Sequencing input: memory CD4+ T cells from PBMCs. The receptor was isolated from a human donor in good health. The V gene is TRBV5-4, the J gene TRBJ1-6; TRBD1 matches at 7 bases. CDR3 protein: CASSLTGTAGPSVALHF. DNA of the CDR3: TGTGCCAGCAGCTTGACCGGGACAGCCGGGCCAAGTGTTGCCCTCCACTTT.